This paragraph covers one T cell receptor beta chain sequence. What it binds is unknown. The CDR3 extends over 16 amino acids. With 4 bases removed from V and 1 base from J, the gap between germline ends came to 10 bases. From germline, CDR1 is KGHDR and CDR2 SFDVKD. Sample time point: persistent/refractory GD, antithyroid drugs over 5 years with positive TRAb. With RNA extracted from PBMCs as input, the TCR library was made. In Xi'an, China, an endocrinology department was the source of patients. This specimen comes from a study of regulatory T cells in long-lasting Graves disease. Study-level results: Samples came from peripheral blood alone, without thyroid tissue.

According to the study, TCR beta libraries were built with iRepertoire HTBI primers and CDR3-region Arm-PCR. Authors' data handling: Samples collectively showed fewer than 80 TRBV and roughly 15 TRBJ segments. Each CDR3 protein is one row after TCRdb ran MiXCR on the multiplex PCR reads. It is TCRdb's table, rather than the study itself, that gives the V and J calls and clone size. The sample carries about 470,000 distinct CDR3 sequences, around 20% recorded once. The input for sequencing was peripheral blood mononuclear cells (PBMCs), taken when the disease was refractory, from a patient treated with antithyroid drugs. The V and J genes are TRBV24-1 and TRBJ2-6; D unclear. This TCR was sampled from a female donor with Graves disease. The CDR3 DNA is TGTGCCACCAGTGACGGCCGAGTATCTGGGGCCAACGTCCTGACTTTC. Its translation is CATSDGRVSGANVLTF.